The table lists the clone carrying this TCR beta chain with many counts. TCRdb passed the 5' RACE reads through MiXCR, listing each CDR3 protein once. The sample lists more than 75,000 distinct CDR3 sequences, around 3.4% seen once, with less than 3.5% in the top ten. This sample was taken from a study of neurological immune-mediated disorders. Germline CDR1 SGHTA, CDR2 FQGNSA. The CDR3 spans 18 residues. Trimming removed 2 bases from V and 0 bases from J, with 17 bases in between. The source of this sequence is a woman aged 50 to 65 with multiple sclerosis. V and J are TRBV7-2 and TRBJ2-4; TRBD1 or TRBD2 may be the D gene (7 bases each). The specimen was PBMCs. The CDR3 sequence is CASSLFGGDRIAKNIQYF. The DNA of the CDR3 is TGTGCCAGCAGCTTATTTGGGGGGGACAGAATAGCCAAAAACATTCAGTACTTC. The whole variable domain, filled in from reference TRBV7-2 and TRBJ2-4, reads GAGVSQSPSNKVTEKGKDVELRCDPISGHTALYWYRQSLGQGLEFLIYFQGNSAPDKSGLPSDRFSAERTGGSVSTLTIQRTQQEDSAVYLCASSLFGGDRIAKNIQYFGAGTRLSVL.